Sequencing of this TCR beta chain was carried out in a study of cytomegalovirus exposure and HLA in healthy donors (dated by TCRdb to the late 2010s). Study-wide context: According to an earlier analysis of 550 to 700 of the donors, some 180 million T cells yielded roughly 100 million unique TCR beta sequences and more than 250 Gb of sequence data. An early release that covered more than 550 HLA-typed donors contained about 290 gigabases of sequencing data and about 93 million unique TCR sequences. The genetic ancestry cluster associated with self-reported Caucasian donors included approximately 85% of the 398 genotyped donors. The study was designed to test whether signatures of past pathogen exposure could be identified by cataloging public T cell receptors. The study profiled the T cell repertoires of 500 to 800 subjects by immunosequencing and related them to cytomegalovirus serostatus. A separate validation cohort of some 130 different subjects was used in addition to the approximately 610-subject first cohort. To predict cytomegalovirus infection status, the study combined high-throughput TCR immunosequencing, statistical association of individual TCRs with disease status, and machine learning. To study patterns of TCR occurrence, a later analysis re-analyzed previously published TCR beta repertoires from several hundred donors and added high-resolution HLA genotyping. The later analysis used no new phenotypic data to find candidate immune exposures, relying instead on TCR beta sequences and their occurrence across donors. To decide whether each TCR beta V gene segment behaved as functional or pseudogenic, an earlier analysis of nearly 600 of the donors relied on high-throughput TCR beta sequencing. Donor age, sex, ethnicity and CMV serostatus were compiled together with the repertoire data. Genome-wide SNP genotypes for about 60% of the roughly 700 donors were used in a later genetic analysis, which treated that subset as a discovery cohort. All discovery cohort repertoires had been generated using a single sequencing platform. Both class I and class II loci were covered by HLA typing, at four-digit resolution. Typing coverage varied by locus: 629-630 donors for A, B, C, DRB1 and DQB1; about 520 for DQA1; 606 for DPA1; about 450 for DPB1. About five DR-DQ haplotypes were handled as single units for association and clustering, since linkage in the cohort was strong. On average, about 240,000 unique TCR beta nucleotide sequences were sequenced per donor among about 400 genotyped donors of the cohort, with about 17% of those sequences being non-productive. Results the study describes overall, beyond this receptor: The authors suggested that the approach could potentially be extended to other disease states and immunological phenotypes. A cluster of highly shared sequence variants was judged likely to represent a technical artifact of the sequencing pipeline. Compared with the roughly 710-donor mean, donors in an Asian-associated ancestry cluster had fewer N-insertions in productive TCRs, according to a later genetic analysis. The presence/absence analyses assumed that sequencing depth was roughly uniform across donors, and that assumption may not be true. The classifier was reported to diagnose cytomegalovirus status with high specificity and sensitivity in both the original cohort and the validation cohort. In vitro tests confirmed that a few of the cytomegalovirus-associated TCR beta chains recognize cytomegalovirus antigens. When HLA alleles, especially DR and DQ, strongly co-occurred, attributing TCR associations to individual alleles was difficult. In a later analysis, HLA-associated TCR beta chains showed more clonal expansion and lower generation probabilities than non-associated chains that were equally common. In a later analysis, most CMV-associated TCR beta chains were found to appear HLA-restricted, with HLA associations seemingly driven largely by CMV exposure. Because HLA typing was unavailable for some donors at each locus, only the typed subset was used in association tests. This cohort had only TCR beta chains sequenced, and the lack of alpha or paired-chain data limited which features could be detected. An association between a missense DCLRE1C variant and V-gene and J-gene trimming of TCR beta chains was found in a later genetic analysis and replicated in an independent cohort. While some public TCRs were present in many individuals, most TCR sequences turned up only very rarely across donors. According to a later analysis, TCR association rates differed among HLA loci, with DRB1 alleles showing the most associated TCRs and HLA-C alleles showing the fewest. The only immune exposure information available for the cohort was CMV serostatus. In the study, approximately 150 TCR beta chains were listed as associated with cytomegalovirus. Linkage disequilibrium might explain the correlated functional status among segregating V segments, but an unknown experimental factor could not be excluded. A further reported finding was that TCR beta sequences accurately predicted the HLA-A and HLA-B alleles for most subjects in the first cohort. Specific HLA alleles were associated with about 17,000 TCR beta sequences at a false discovery rate of 0.05 in a later analysis. Several of the top co-occurrence clusters appeared to be linked to parvovirus B19, influenza, CMV and Epstein-Barr virus, according to a later analysis. Broadly in line with IMGT annotations, most TCR beta V segments showed up in productive rearrangements about 87% or about 30% of the time in an earlier analysis of 450 to 600 of the donors. Because counts were too low, seventeen rarely observed V segments, including chromosome 9 orphons, were excluded from the earlier analysis of some 540 of the donors.

Receptor libraries were prepared by the immunoSEQ multiplex PCR assay. For the multiplex PCR, a mixture combining 60 forward primers for TCR Vbeta segments and 13 reverse primers for TCR Jbeta segments was used. The CDR3 region of rearranged TCR beta genes was amplified from genomic DNA with a multiplex PCR assay. On the Illumina HiSeq System, the amplified TCR beta libraries were sequenced as 87-base-pair reads. The source study handled its data this way. A later analysis counted some 80 million unique TCR beta chains across the 640 or so repertoires, and some 11 million of these chains were shared by at least two donors. Raw reads were error-corrected and collapsed into unique sequences by a nearest-neighbor algorithm in which closely related sequences were merged to remove PCR and sequencing errors. CDR3 sequences were aligned to IMGT reference sequences to assign V, D and J gene segments. For a sequence to be retained, at least a six-nucleotide match to both a V gene segment and a J gene segment was required. Rearrangements were called productive when the CDR3 lacked stop codons and stayed in frame with V and J; all others were non-productive. Following IMGT convention, CDR3 was defined as the stretch from the second conserved V-encoded cysteine to the conserved J-encoded phenylalanine. In an earlier analysis of approximately 500 of the donors, sequences lacking an unambiguous match to a single V gene segment were excluded. In an earlier analysis of roughly 500 of the donors, V segments were called functional above 56.7% productive rearrangements and were called segregating when the between-donor standard deviation exceeded 5%. A statistical classification framework was built for diagnosing cytomegalovirus status from the catalog of TCR beta chain sequences. In a later analysis, TCR nucleotide sequences were compared against IMGT/GENE-DB human TR gene sequences so that V and J genes could be assigned. Using the TCRdist pipeline, a later analysis assigned CDR3 sequences along with most-parsimonious VDJ recombination scenarios. In a later analysis, each TCR beta chain was defined by its CDR3 amino acid sequence together with its V-gene family, and reads lacking a unique V-gene family were excluded. As a way to deal with suspected cross-contamination and a sequencing artifact, a later analysis dropped over 550 nucleotide sequences that were highly shared and had low generation probability. In a later analysis, a clonal expansion index for each public chain was calculated from normalized within-repertoire ranks of inferred template counts. A later analysis computed generation probabilities with a VDJ recombination model fitted to out-of-frame rearrangements, and checked the results against IGoR. A later analysis scored TCR-TCR, TCR-HLA and TCR-CMV co-occurrence with hypergeometric tests, applying a repertoire-size bias correction to TCR pairs. To estimate false discovery rates, a later analysis permuted the HLA or CMV assignments 20 times. In a later analysis, co-occurring TCRs were grouped with DBSCAN, and TCRdist sequence similarity was added when clustering was performed within HLA-allele-positive subsets. Co-occurrence clustering excluded repertoires with fewer than 30,000 or more than 120,000 public chains, plus five with anomalous nucleotide sharing. The source is immuneACCESS, and TCRdb retained only in-frame sequences with V and J called. Part of the clones is not carried over; for the studies checked, unresolved V genes explain less than half of this, and the remainder is unexplained. The V and J calls and clone size are taken from that table; D and trimming were inferred from the DNA. The sample has about 210,000 clones on record, approximately 80% of them singletons. About 3% of the sample lies in the top ten.

The cohort comprised more than 550 healthy bone marrow donors. At the time of sampling, all cohort members were nominally healthy, though unrecorded immune exposures were likely present. The donor tested CMV seronegative and was one of the 352 seronegative cohort members. Each donor provided a peripheral blood sample, and peripheral blood mononuclear cells were used for TCR beta sequencing. The Qiagen DNeasy Blood Extraction Kit was used to extract genomic DNA from the blood cell samples. Regarding this clone: No antigen is known for it. No much larger clonotype is one base removed from it; base qualities were not supplied.

The clonotype was recovered from a man aged 30 to 45 in good health and CMV-seronegative. Specimen: PBMCs.

The bases read TGTGCCAGCACCTTGACAGGGTTTAATGAAAAACTGTTTTTT. Its product reads: CASTLTGFNEKLFF. The chain joins TRBV14 to TRBJ1-4, with 7 bases matching TRBD1. The germline V gene supplies CDR1 SGHDN and CDR2 FVKESK. Here V drops 7 bases and J drops 4 bases, and the junction holds 6 bases not matched to any gene. The CDR3 measures 14 amino acids from cysteine to phenylalanine. CDR3 DNA only is kept here, 42 bases in frame from base 1.